This T cell receptor beta chain was recovered during a study of blood T cell repertoires in COVID-19 (dated by TCRdb to the early 2020s). About the investigation overall: The collaborator samples originated in the United States, Italy and Spain and spanned the acute and convalescent phases of COVID-19. The prospective study material was composed of cDNA or gDNA derived from T cells, B-cell-depleted T cells, or PBMCs. The repertoires were made available in a free public database intended to serve as a resource for research on the immune response to SARS-CoV-2. Subjects who had been exposed to COVID-19, were actively infected with it, or had recovered from it provided the deeply sampled blood TCRbeta repertoires that made up the dataset. The samples were drawn from two sources: the first 160 participants of the ongoing ImmuneRACE study, and 950 to 1,500 subjects contributed by 6 global collaborators. The sample metadata nearly always contained a de-identified subject ID, COVID-19 status, age in years and sex. Where available, HLA class I and class II types were obtained from metadata supplied by the sample provider rather than from assay-based typing.

General study outcomes and caveats: The amount of clinical and demographic metadata varied by source and participant and was provided uncurated.

The V end gives up 0 bases and the J end 0 bases, leaving 4 bases in the junction not matched to a gene. The CDR3 numbers 16 residues from cysteine through phenylalanine. Only the CDR3 region is kept as DNA, spanning 48 bases read in frame from base 1. The germline V gene sets CDR1 to LGHNA and CDR2 to YSLEER. Enrolling through a virtual design, the prospective study's participants ranged in age from roughly 18 to 90 years and lived across about two dozen United States geographic areas. Cohort assignment in the prospective study relied on participant-reported clinical history from a screening survey and a study questionnaire. Recovered participants in ImmuneRACE Cohort 3 were defined by two consecutive negative NP/OP PCR tests, clearance by a healthcare professional, or resolution of symptoms. Mobile phlebotomists in the prospective study collected whole blood, serum and a nasopharyngeal or oropharyngeal swab from every participant. Over a roughly 2-month period, participants in the prospective study had the option of providing additional blood draws and questionnaires. Prospective study blood samples were shipped either frozen or at room temperature before DNA extraction.

TCRbeta CDR3 regions were amplified from genomic DNA using the immunoSEQ Assay, a bias-controlled multiplex PCR. Concerning the study's data processing: Within the assay, amplification of reference gene primers was used to estimate how many nucleated cells each sample contained. Sequence reads were collapsed and filtered to measure the absolute abundance of every unique TCRbeta CDR3 rearrangement. For each sample, productive Simpson clonality was calculated as the square root of Simpson's diversity index over productive rearrangements. Entries here come from immuneACCESS through TCRdb and include only in-frame sequences with V and J called. Some clones fail to appear in such tables; in the studies checked, an unresolved V gene covers under half of the shortfall, and the cause of the remainder is unknown. The DNA was the basis for D and trimming; V, J and clone size are from that table. The sample profile shows around 250,000 clones; around 82% of them were found once. The ten top clones hold roughly 3.6% of the sample.

For this clone: No antigen is known for it. Base qualities are missing; no much larger clone stands one base away.

The TCR comes from a man aged 50 to 59 who had recovered from COVID-19. The sequencing sample was made of PBMCs or T cells enriched from blood (not recorded which). This sequence uses TRBV4-3 and TRBJ2-7; 8 central bases correspond to TRBD2. The CDR3 has the sequence CASSQDFSGASYEQYF. The sequence in DNA is TGCGCCAGCAGCCAAGATTTTAGCGGGGCCTCCTACGAGCAGTACTTC.